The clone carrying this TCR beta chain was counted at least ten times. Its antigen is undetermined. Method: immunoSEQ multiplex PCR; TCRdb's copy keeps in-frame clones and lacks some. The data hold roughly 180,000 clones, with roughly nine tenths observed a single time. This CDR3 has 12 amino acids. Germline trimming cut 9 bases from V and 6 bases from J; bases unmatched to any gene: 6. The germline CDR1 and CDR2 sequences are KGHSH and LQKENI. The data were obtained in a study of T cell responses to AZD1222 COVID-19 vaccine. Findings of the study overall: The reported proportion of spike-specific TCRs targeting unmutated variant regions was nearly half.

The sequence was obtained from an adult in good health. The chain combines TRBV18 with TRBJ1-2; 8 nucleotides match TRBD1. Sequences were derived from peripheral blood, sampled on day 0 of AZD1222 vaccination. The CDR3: CASSRGQDGYTF. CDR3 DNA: TGTGCCAGTTCCAGGGGGCAGGATGGCTACACCTTC.